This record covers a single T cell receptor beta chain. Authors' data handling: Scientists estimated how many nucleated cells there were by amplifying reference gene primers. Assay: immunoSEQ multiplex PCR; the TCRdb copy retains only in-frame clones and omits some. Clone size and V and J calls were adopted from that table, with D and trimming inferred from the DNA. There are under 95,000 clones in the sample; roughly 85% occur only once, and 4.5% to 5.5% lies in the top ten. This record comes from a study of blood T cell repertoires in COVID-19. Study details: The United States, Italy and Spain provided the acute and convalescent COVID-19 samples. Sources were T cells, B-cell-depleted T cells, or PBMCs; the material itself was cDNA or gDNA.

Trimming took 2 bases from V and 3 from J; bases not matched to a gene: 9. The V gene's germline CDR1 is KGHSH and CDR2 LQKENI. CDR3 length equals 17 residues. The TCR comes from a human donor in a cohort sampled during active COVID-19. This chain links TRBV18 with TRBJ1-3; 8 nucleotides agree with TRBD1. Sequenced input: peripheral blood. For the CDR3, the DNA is TGTGCCAGCTCACCAAATGCTCCGGACAGGGTTGGAAACACCATATATTTT. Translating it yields CASSPNAPDRVGNTIYF.